This T cell receptor (beta chain) was found in a study of OX40 agonist ivuxolimab in advanced cancers. Overall study: Every 2 weeks, patients got intravenous ivuxolimab at one of six dose levels (0.01-10 mg/kg). The group had a mean age of about 64 years, ranged from roughly 20 to 79, and was 82.7% male. Those treated in dose escalation had hepatocellular carcinoma, melanoma, renal cell cancer or head and neck cancer. General study points: The antigen specificity of the peripheral T cells (those that were expanded) was not determined.

The repertoire was sequenced with immunoSEQ multiplex PCR; TCRdb's copy has only in-frame clones and lacks some. The sample contains some 76,000 clones, about 89% of which appear only once. CDR1 and CDR2 from the germline V gene are LGHNA and YSLEER. The CDR3 is made up of 14 amino acids. Trimming pared 4 bases from V and 13 bases from J, leaving 17 bases between. In this sample, this clone turned up a few times. Antigen specificity is unknown. The J gene is TRBJ1-6, the V gene TRBV4-3, with D possibly being TRBD1 (5 bases). Source: CD4+ or CD8+ T cells sorted from blood, taken in a trial of the OX40 agonist ivuxolimab. This receptor was taken from an adult with an advanced solid tumor such as melanoma, head and neck, liver or kidney cancer. CDR3 in DNA: TGCGCCAGCAGCCCCGGGGCCGGGTTTTCCCCCCTCCACTTT. As protein: CASSPGAGFSPLHF.